The 29 T cell receptor beta chains below were found in one sample sequenced in a study of radiotherapy plus CTLA-4 blockade in lung cancer. TCRdb's table, derived via immunoSEQ multiplex PCR, lists solely in-frame clones and lacks some. Of tens of thousands of clones listed, roughly 78% were seen once; the top ten hold 11% to 15%. The sample in question was peripheral blood, obtained from a patient treated with radiotherapy plus ipilimumab. These receptors were collected from a human donor with non-small cell lung cancer that progressed on radiotherapy plus ipilimumab.

The genes are TRBV6-5 and TRBJ1-1; D is undetermined. CDR1 is MNHEY and CDR2 is SVGAGI in the germline V gene. This CDR3 contains 13 residues. Trimming shortened V by 0 bases and J by 5 bases, and 7 bases separated the two germline ends. The CDR3 region is CASSYSERTEAFF. DNA of the CDR3: TGTGCCAGCAGTTACTCAGAGAGGACTGAAGCTTTCTTT.

The chain recombines TRBV11-3 with TRBJ2-2; D call uncertain. Trimming took 5 bases from V and 2 from J, leaving 6 bases between them. Germline CDR1 reads SGHNT; CDR2 reads YENEEA. CDR3 length: 13 amino acids. The CDR3 bases are TGTGCCAGCAGCGTGCATAACACCGGGGAGCTGTTTTTT. It codes for CASSVHNTGELFF.

This clone was counted between two and nine times. The chain uses TRBV19 and TRBJ2-3; D perhaps matches TRBD1 (5 bases). Trimming took off 2 bases at V and 2 bases at J, with 8 bases between the two ends. This CDR3 spans 14 amino acids. Germline lookup yields CDR1 LNHDA and CDR2 SQIVND (reference sequence). The CDR3 loop is CASSIRGYTDTQYF. The DNA for the CDR3 is TGTGCCAGTAGTATAAGGGGATACACAGATACGCAGTATTTT.

V is TRBV4-2 and J is TRBJ2-5, with D tentatively TRBD1 (5 bases). Germline CDR1 LGHNA, CDR2 YNFKEQ. The CDR3 runs 14 residues. The V and J ends lost 5 bases and 1 base respectively, with 11 bases between them. The DNA of the CDR3 is TGTGCCAGCAGCTCATGGGGCCTCCAAGAGACCCAGTACTTC. This encodes CASSSWGLQETQYF.

This clone has just a few counts. The chain is built from TRBV6-1 and TRBJ2-5; D uncertain. Germline V lookup: CDR1 MNHNS, CDR2 SASEGT. The CDR3 sequence is 14 residues long. V was cut by 6 bases and J by 0 bases, with 11 bases left in between. The CDR3 region has the DNA TGTGCCAGCAGCGCGGACGGGTACCAAGAGACCCAGTACTTC. Translation gives CASSADGYQETQYF.

V is TRBV7-8 and J is TRBJ2-3, with D perhaps being TRBD1 or TRBD2 (5 bases each). Germline V gene lookup returns CDR1 SGHVS and CDR2 FQNEAQ. CDR3 length: 13 residues. Trimming shortened V by 4 bases and J by 1 base, and 6 bases separated the two germline ends. The CDR3 DNA reads as TGTGCCAGCAGCTGGGGACGCACAGATACGCAGTATTTT. It codes for CASSWGRTDTQYF.

There are many counts of this clone. The V call is TRBV5-8, the J call TRBJ2-2; D is ambiguous. The CDR3 has 15 residues. Germline V gives CDR1 SGHTS, CDR2 YDEGEE. The V and J ends lost 3 bases and 6 bases respectively, with 15 bases between them. CDR3 in DNA: TGTGCCAGCAGCTCCCTGCGCGCGGTGTCCGGGGAGCTGTTTTTT. Amino acids: CASSSLRAVSGELFF.

This chain uses TRBV4-3 with TRBJ1-2; 7 bases are shared with TRBD1. The ends lost 2 bases at V and 8 bases at J; junction bases unmatched: 17. Germline V lookup: CDR1 LGHNA, CDR2 YSLEER. This CDR3 is 17 amino acids long. The CDR3 nucleotides are TGCGCCAGCAGCCAAATGACAGGGTTAGAGGGCATGGTGGGCTACACCTTC. Amino acid sequence: CASSQMTGLEGMVGYTF.

The V call is TRBV7-2, the J call TRBJ2-3; 10 bases fit TRBD1. This CDR3 is 17 amino acids long. Germline V gene data show CDR1 as SGHTA and CDR2 as FQGNSA. V was pared by 1 base and J by 1 base, with 5 bases of the junction left unmatched. The CDR3 region is CASSLVGTGDGTDTQYF. As DNA, the CDR3 is TGTGCCAGCAGCTTAGTGGGGACAGGGGACGGCACAGATACGCAGTATTTT.

A few counts support this clone. The chain joins TRBV6-1 to TRBJ2-7; 7 nucleotides match TRBD1. Trimming removed 6 bases from V and 3 bases from J; junction bases left unmatched: 8. From germline, CDR1 is MNHNS and CDR2 SASEGT. The CDR3 is 14 residues long. The CDR3 region has the DNA TGTGCCAGCAGCCTCCGGGACAGAAACTACGAGCAGTACTTC. This sequence encodes CASSLRDRNYEQYF.

This chain joins TRBV5-6 and TRBJ2-2; no clear D gene. Per germline, CDR1 SGHDT and CDR2 YYEEEE. The CDR3 is 15 residues long. The V end lost 2 bases, the J end lost 1 base, and 9 bases lay between the germline ends. As DNA, the CDR3 is TGTGCCAGCAGCTTTATGGTTCTGAACACCGGGGAGCTGTTTTTT. Translated, it gives CASSFMVLNTGELFF.

CDR3 in amino acids: CASSLWDREVAGYTF. As DNA, the CDR3 is TGTGCCAGCAGCCTATGGGACAGGGAGGTTGCAGGCTACACCTTC. The chain employs TRBV6-6 and TRBJ1-2; TRBD1 matches at 9 bases. The CDR3 extends over 15 amino acids. The ends lost 6 bases at V and 8 bases at J; junction bases unmatched: 13. Germline CDR1 and CDR2: MNHNY and SVGAGI (reference sequence).

The rearrangement joins TRBV4-1 to TRBJ2-1, with TRBD1 identical over 7 bases. The CDR3 has 15 amino acids. Germline trimming cut 1 base from V and 6 bases from J; bases unmatched to any gene: 6. Germline V lookup: CDR1 MGHRA, CDR2 YSYEKL. Here the CDR3 reads CASSQVQGYLNEQFF. The CDR3, as DNA: TGCGCCAGCAGCCAAGTACAGGGGTATCTCAATGAGCAGTTCTTC.

This chain connects TRBV28 to TRBJ2-7, with TRBD1 as a possible D gene (6 bases). Per the germline V gene, CDR1 is MDHEN and CDR2 is SYDVKM. Trimming removed 6 bases from V and 4 bases from J, with 19 bases in between. CDR3 length: 15 residues. The CDR3 sequence: CASRGARLTNYEQYF. The CDR3 nucleotides read TGTGCCAGCAGGGGGGCGAGACTGACGAATTACGAGCAGTACTTC.

There are a few counts of this clone. The V call is TRBV30, the J call TRBJ2-7; 8 bases are a match to TRBD1. This CDR3 is 14 amino acids long. Per germline, CDR1 GTSNPN and CDR2 SVGIG (reference sequence). V lost 5 bases to trimming and J lost 1 base; unmatched junction nucleotides: 7. Here the CDR3 DNA reads TGTGCCTGGTCCGAGACAGGGGTTTCCTACGAGCAGTACTTC. Translation: CAWSETGVSYEQYF.

This chain uses TRBV6-1 with TRBJ1-2, with TRBD1 identical over 7 bases. This CDR3 is 13 amino acids long. Germline-derived CDR1 and CDR2 are MNHNS and SASEGT. The trim removed 7 bases at V and 3 bases at J, leaving 5 bases unmatched. CDR3 amino acids: CASNTGVHYGYTF. The DNA for the CDR3 is TGTGCCAGCAATACAGGGGTCCACTATGGCTACACCTTC.

The V and J genes are TRBV10-3 and TRBJ1-2; tentative D call: TRBD1 (6 bases). The CDR3 has 13 amino acids. Germline V gives CDR1 ENHRY, CDR2 SYGVKD. V lost 3 bases, J lost 2 bases, and 7 bases lay in between. The CDR3 protein is CAISDTGNYGYTF. DNA of the CDR3: TGTGCCATCAGTGACACAGGGAACTATGGCTACACCTTC.

This chain uses TRBV27 with TRBJ2-1, with D perhaps TRBD1 (5 bases). The CDR3 loop spans 13 amino acids. Germline V CDR1 and CDR2: MNHEY, SMNVEV (reference sequence). The V gene lost 3 bases and the J gene lost 8 bases, with 11 bases spanning the gap. CDR3 amino acids: CASSFRSRDEQFF. The CDR3 coding sequence is TGTGCCAGCAGTTTTCGCTCCAGGGATGAGCAGTTCTTC.

The chain couples TRBV5-1 to TRBJ2-7; 13 bases agree with TRBD2. The germline V gene has CDR1 SGHRS and CDR2 YFSETQ. There are 17 residues in the CDR3. V was pared by 4 bases and J by 0 bases, with 7 bases of the junction left unmatched. The CDR3 loop is CASSPGLAGVSSYEQYF. The CDR3 bases are TGCGCCAGCAGCCCAGGACTAGCGGGGGTTAGCTCCTACGAGCAGTACTTC.

The sample holds a few counts of this clone. This chain connects TRBV5-1 to TRBJ1-1; 7 bases fit TRBD1. The CDR3 totals 15 residues. In germline, CDR1 is SGHRS, CDR2 YFSETQ. V shed 2 bases, J shed 0 bases, and the junction held 4 bases outside the gene matches. CDR3 amino acids: CASSLTGTVNTEAFF. The CDR3 DNA reads TGCGCCAGCAGCTTAACCGGGACAGTGAACACTGAAGCTTTCTTT.

The V and J genes are TRBV2 and TRBJ2-2; D is perhaps TRBD1 (6 bases). V lost 6 bases, J lost 2 bases, and 13 bases lay in between. CDR3 length: 15 amino acids. In germline, CDR1 is SNHLY, CDR2 FYNNEI. The DNA of the CDR3 is TGTGCCAGCAGAGGGAACAGGGTTAACACCGGGGAGCTGTTTTTT. Translating gives CASRGNRVNTGELFF.

The chain combines TRBV2 with TRBJ2-1; 9 bases are shared with TRBD2. The V gene's germline CDR1 is SNHLY and CDR2 FYNNEI. The CDR3 contains 15 residues. Trimming cost V 3 bases and J 4 bases; bases outside gene matches: 4. The CDR3 spells CASSEGGRGYNEQFF. DNA for the CDR3: TGTGCCAGCAGTGAGGGCGGGAGGGGTTACAATGAGCAGTTCTTC.

The V and J genes are TRBV9 and TRBJ2-1, with TRBD1 matching 9 bases. Trimming at V came to 4 bases and at J to 6 bases, leaving 5 bases not matched to a gene. CDR1 and CDR2 (germline): SGDLS, YYNGEE. The CDR3 is 14 residues long. The CDR3 protein is CASSSRDRVNEQFF. DNA for the CDR3: TGTGCCAGCAGCAGCCGGGACAGGGTCAATGAGCAGTTCTTC.

This chain joins TRBV5-1 and TRBJ2-1, with D possibly matching TRBD2 (5 bases). The ends were cut back, 6 bases at V and 2 bases at J, with 12 bases in the middle. Germline V gene data show CDR1 as SGHRS and CDR2 as YFSETQ. The CDR3 contains 14 residues. CDR3 in amino acids: CASNVGDTYNEQFF. The CDR3 DNA reads as TGCGCCAGCAACGTGGGAGACACCTACAATGAGCAGTTCTTC.

The count of this clone is one. The rearrangement uses TRBV6-1 and TRBJ1-5, with D perhaps TRBD1 (5 bases). With 3 bases removed from V and 5 bases from J, the gap between germline ends came to 11 bases. The germline V gene encodes CDR1 MNHNS and CDR2 SASEGT. The CDR3 is 14 residues long. The CDR3 DNA reads as TGTGCCAGCAGTGAGCAGGGTTCGGATCAGCCCCAGCATTTT. The encoded protein is CASSEQGSDQPQHF.

This clone has only one observation. The chain joins TRBV4-2 to TRBJ2-1, with D unclear. Trimming removed 0 bases from V and 4 bases from J, with 7 bases in between. Germline V CDR1 and CDR2: LGHNA, YNFKEQ. CDR3 size: 14 residues. The chain's CDR3 is CASSQDGSYNEQFF. CDR3 in DNA: TGTGCCAGCAGCCAAGATGGAAGTTACAATGAGCAGTTCTTC.

The chain carries TRBV14 and TRBJ2-5, with 11 bases fitting TRBD1. Near its end, the DNA agrees better with TRBJ2-7, so the J call may be wrong. This CDR3 contains 15 residues. From germline, CDR1 is SGHDN and CDR2 FVKESK. The CDR3 loop reads CASSQRDRGAYEQYF. Here the CDR3 DNA reads TGTGCCAGCAGCCAAAGGGACAGGGGGGCCTACGAGCAGTACTTC.

The V call is TRBV11-2, the J call TRBJ1-2; possibly TRBD1 for D (6 bases). Per the germline V gene, CDR1 is SGHAT and CDR2 is FQNNGV. The V and J ends lost 4 bases and 2 bases respectively, with 8 bases between them. The CDR3 extends over 13 amino acids. The CDR3, as DNA: TGTGCCAGCAGCTCGACAGGCAACTATGGCTACACCTTC. It specifies CASSSTGNYGYTF.

This chain uses TRBV28 with TRBJ1-1; D unclear. CDR3 length: 14 amino acids. The germline V gene has CDR1 MDHEN and CDR2 SYDVKM. Trimming cost V 2 bases and J 5 bases, with 12 bases left between them. CDR3 protein: CASSLTDSSTEAFF. CDR3 DNA: TGTGCCAGCAGTTTAACAGATTCGAGTACTGAAGCTTTCTTT.